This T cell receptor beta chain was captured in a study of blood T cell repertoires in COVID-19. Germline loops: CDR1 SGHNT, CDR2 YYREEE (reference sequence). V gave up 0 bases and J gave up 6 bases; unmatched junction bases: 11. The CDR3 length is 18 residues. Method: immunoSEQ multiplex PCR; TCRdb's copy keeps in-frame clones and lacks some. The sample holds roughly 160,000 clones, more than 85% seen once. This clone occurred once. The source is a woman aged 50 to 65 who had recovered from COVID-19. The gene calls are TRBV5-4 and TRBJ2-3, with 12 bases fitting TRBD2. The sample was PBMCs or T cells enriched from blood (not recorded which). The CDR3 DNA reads TGTGCCAGCAGCTTGGAAGTTGCTAGCGGGAGGGCCGAGGATACGCAGTATTTT. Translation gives CASSLEVASGRAEDTQYF.